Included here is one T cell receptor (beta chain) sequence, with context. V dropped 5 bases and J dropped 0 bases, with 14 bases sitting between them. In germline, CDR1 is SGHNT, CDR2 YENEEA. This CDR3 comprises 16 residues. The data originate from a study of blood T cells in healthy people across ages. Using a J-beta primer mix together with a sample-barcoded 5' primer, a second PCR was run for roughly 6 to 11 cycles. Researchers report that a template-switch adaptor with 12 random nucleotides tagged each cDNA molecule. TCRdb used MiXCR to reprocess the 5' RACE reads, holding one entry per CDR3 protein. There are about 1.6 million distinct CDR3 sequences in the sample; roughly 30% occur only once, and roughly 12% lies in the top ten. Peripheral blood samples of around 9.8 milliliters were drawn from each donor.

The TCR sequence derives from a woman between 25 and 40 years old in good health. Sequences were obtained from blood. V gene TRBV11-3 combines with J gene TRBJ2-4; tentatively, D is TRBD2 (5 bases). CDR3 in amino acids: CASSRRGPLAKNIQYF. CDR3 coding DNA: TGTGCCAGCAGCCGCCGGGGTCCACTAGCCAAAAACATTCAGTACTTC.